The sequence of this T cell receptor beta chain was determined in a study of control samples from healthy donors and cancer patients. Between the trimmed V and J ends, which lost 0 bases and 2 bases, there was a span of 9 bases. Germline V lookup: CDR1 SGHRS, CDR2 YFSETQ. The CDR3 is 14 amino acids. Clones were sequenced by immunoSEQ multiplex PCR, and TCRdb holds only the in-frame ones, with some missing. This table has tens of thousands of clones, around 90% appearing once. The J gene is TRBJ2-7, the V gene TRBV5-1; D might be TRBD2 (5 bases). The sample was PBMCs. The source is a man aged 55 to 70 with colorectal cancer. The CDR3 protein is CASSLGGSPYEQYF. CDR3 sequence (DNA): TGCGCCAGCAGCTTGGGCGGGTCACCCTACGAGCAGTACTTC.